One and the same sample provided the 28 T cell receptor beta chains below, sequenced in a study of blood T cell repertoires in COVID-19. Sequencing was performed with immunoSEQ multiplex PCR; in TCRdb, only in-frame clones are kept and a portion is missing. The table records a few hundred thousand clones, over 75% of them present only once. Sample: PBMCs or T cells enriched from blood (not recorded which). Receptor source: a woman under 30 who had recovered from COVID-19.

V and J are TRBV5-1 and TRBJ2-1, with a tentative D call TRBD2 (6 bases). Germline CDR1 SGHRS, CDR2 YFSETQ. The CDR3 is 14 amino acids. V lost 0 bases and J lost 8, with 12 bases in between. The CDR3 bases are TGCGCCAGCAGCTTGGCGGGGGTAGAGGATGAGCAGTTCTTC. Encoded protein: CASSLAGVEDEQFF. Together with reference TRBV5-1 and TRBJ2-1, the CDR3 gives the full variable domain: KAGVTQTPRYLIKTRGQQVTLSCSPISGHRSVSWYQQTPGQGLQFLFEYFSETQRNKGNFPGRFSGRQFSNSRSEMNVSTLELGDSALYLCASSLAGVEDEQFFGPGTRLTVL.

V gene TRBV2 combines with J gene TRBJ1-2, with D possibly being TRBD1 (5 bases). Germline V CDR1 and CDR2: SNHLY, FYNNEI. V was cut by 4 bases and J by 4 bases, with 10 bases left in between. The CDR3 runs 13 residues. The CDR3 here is CASSASGSYGYTF. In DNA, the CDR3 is TGTGCCAGCAGTGCTTCAGGGTCCTATGGCTACACCTTC.

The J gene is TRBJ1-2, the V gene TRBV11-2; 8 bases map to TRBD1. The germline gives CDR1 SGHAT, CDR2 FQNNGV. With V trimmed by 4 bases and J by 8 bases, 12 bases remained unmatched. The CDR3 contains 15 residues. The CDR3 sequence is CASSSPQGAVRGYTF. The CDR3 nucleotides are TGTGCCAGCAGCTCGCCCCAGGGGGCAGTTCGGGGCTACACCTTC.

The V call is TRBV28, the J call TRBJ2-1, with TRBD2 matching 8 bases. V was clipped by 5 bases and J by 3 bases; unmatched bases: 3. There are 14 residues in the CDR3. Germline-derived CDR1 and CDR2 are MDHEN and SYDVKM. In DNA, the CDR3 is TGTGCCAGCAGTCCACTAGCGGACTACAATGAGCAGTTCTTC. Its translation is CASSPLADYNEQFF.

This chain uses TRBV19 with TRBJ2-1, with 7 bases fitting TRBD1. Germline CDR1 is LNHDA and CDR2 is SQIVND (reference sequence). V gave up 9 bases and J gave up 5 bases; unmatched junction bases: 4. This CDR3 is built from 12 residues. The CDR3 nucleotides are TGTGCCAGCAGACAGGGAAACAATGAGCAGTTCTTC. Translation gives CASRQGNNEQFF.

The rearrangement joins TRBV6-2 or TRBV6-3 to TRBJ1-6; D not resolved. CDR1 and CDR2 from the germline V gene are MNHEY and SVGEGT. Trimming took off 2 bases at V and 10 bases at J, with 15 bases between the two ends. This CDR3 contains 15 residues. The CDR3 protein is CASSYPPVPQSPLHF. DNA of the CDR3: TGTGCCAGCAGTTACCCTCCAGTCCCCCAGTCACCCCTCCACTTT.

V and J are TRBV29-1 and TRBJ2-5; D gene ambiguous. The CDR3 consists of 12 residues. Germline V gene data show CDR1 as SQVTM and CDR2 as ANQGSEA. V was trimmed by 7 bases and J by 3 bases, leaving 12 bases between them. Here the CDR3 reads CSAGGPEETQYF. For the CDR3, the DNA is TGCAGCGCTGGTGGGCCCGAAGAGACCCAGTACTTC.

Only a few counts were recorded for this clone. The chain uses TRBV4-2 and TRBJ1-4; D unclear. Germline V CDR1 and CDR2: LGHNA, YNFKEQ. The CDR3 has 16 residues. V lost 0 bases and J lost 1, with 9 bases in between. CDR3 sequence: CASSQDKEGTNEKLFF. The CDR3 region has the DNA TGTGCCAGCAGCCAAGATAAAGAGGGAACTAATGAAAAACTGTTTTTT.

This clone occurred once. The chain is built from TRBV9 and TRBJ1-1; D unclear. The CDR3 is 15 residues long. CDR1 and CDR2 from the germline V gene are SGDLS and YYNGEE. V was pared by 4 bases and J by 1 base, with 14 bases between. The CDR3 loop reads CASSPTVSRNTEAFF. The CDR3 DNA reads TGTGCCAGCAGCCCAACAGTATCCCGGAACACTGAAGCTTTCTTT.

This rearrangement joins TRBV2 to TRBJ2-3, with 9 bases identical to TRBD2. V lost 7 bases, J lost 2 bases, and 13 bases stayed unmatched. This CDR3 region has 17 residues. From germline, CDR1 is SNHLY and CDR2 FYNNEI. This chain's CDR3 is CASKQGRSGGPTDTQYF. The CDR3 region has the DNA TGTGCCAGCAAACAAGGTCGGAGCGGGGGGCCCACAGATACGCAGTATTTT.

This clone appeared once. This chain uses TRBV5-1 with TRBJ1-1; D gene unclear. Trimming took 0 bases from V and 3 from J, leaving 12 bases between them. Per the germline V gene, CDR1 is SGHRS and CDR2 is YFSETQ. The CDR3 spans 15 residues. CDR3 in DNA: TGCGCCAGCAGCTTGGCCCGGGCCGGGGACACTGAAGCTTTCTTT. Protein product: CASSLARAGDTEAFF.

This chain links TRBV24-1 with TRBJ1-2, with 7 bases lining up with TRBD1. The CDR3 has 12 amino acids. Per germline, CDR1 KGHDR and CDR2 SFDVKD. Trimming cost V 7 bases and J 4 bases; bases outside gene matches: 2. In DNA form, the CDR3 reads TGTGCCACCAGGGGACAGACCTATGGCTACACCTTC. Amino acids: CATRGQTYGYTF.

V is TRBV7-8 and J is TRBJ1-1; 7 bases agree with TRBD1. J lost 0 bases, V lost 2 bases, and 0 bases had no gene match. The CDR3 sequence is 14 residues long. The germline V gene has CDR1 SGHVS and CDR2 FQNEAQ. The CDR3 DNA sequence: TGTGCCAGCAGCTTAACAGGGGTGAACACTGAAGCTTTCTTT. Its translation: CASSLTGVNTEAFF.

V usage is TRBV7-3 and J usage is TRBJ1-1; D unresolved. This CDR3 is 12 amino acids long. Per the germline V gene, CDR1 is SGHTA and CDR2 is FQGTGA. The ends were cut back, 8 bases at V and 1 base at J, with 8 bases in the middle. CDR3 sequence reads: CASGTGNTEAFF. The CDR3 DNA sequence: TGTGCCAGCGGCACGGGGAACACTGAAGCTTTCTTT.

This CDR3 reads CASSLGAGGEHF. The CDR3 DNA sequence: TGTGCCAGCAGCTTAGGGGCCGGGGGAGAGCATTTT. This rearrangement joins TRBV7-9 to TRBJ1-5, with D possibly TRBD1 on 5 matching bases. Germline V gives CDR1 SEHNR, CDR2 FQNEAQ (reference sequence). The CDR3 loop spans 12 amino acids. Between the trimmed V and J ends, which lost 1 base and 14 bases, there was a span of 12 bases.

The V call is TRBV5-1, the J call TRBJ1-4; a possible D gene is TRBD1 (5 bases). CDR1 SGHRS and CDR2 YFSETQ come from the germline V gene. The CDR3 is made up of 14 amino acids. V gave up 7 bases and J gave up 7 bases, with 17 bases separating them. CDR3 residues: CASSAQGDSEKLFF. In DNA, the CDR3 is TGCGCCAGCTCCGCCCAGGGTGACAGTGAAAAACTGTTTTTT.

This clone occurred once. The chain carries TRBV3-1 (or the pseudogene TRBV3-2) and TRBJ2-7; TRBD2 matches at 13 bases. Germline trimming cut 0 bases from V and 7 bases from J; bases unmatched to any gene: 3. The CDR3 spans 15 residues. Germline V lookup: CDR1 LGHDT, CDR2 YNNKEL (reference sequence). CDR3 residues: CASSQDSGLAGEQYF. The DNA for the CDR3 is TGTGCCAGCAGCCAAGATTCGGGACTAGCGGGGGAGCAGTACTTC.

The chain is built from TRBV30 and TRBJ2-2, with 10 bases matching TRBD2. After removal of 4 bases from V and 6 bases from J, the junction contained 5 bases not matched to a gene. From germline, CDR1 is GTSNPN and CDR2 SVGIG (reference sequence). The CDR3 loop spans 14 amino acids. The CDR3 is CAWTPGLAPGELFF. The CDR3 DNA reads TGTGCCTGGACTCCGGGACTAGCGCCCGGGGAGCTGTTTTTT. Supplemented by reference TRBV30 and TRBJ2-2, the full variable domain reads SQTIHQWPATLVQPVGSPLSLECTVEGTSNPNLYWYRQAAGRGLQLLFYSVGIGQISSEVPQNLSASRPQDRQFILSSKKLLLSDSGFYLCAWTPGLAPGELFFGEGSRLTVL.

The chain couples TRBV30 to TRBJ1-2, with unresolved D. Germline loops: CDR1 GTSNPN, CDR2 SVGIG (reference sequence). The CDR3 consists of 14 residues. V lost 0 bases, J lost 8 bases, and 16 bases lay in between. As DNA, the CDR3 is TGTGCCTGGAGTGTACGCGGCTCCCCCCCCGGCTACACCTTC. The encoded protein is CAWSVRGSPPGYTF. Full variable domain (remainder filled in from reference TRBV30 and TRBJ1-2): SQTIHQWPATLVQPVGSPLSLECTVEGTSNPNLYWYRQAAGRGLQLLFYSVGIGQISSEVPQNLSASRPQDRQFILSSKKLLLSDSGFYLCAWSVRGSPPGYTFGSGTRLTVV.

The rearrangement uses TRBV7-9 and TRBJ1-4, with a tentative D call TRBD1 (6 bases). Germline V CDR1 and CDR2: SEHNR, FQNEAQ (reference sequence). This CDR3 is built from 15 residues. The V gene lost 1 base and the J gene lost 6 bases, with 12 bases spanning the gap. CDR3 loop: CASSLVPRGDEKLFF. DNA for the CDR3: TGTGCCAGCAGCTTAGTTCCCAGGGGCGATGAAAAACTGTTTTTT.

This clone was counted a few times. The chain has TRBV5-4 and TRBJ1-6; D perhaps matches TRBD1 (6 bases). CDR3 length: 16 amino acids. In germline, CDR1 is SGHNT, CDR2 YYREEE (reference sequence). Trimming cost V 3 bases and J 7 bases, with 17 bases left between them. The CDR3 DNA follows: TGTGCCAGCAGCTGGGAGCAGGGGCGCGGGAATTCACCCCTCCACTTT. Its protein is CASSWEQGRGNSPLHF.

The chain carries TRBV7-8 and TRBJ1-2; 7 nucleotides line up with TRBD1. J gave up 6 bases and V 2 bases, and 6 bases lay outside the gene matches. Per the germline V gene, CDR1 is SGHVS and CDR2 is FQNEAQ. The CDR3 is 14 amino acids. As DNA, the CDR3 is TGTGCCAGCAGCTTATTTACAGGGGAGGATGGCTACACCTTC. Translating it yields CASSLFTGEDGYTF.

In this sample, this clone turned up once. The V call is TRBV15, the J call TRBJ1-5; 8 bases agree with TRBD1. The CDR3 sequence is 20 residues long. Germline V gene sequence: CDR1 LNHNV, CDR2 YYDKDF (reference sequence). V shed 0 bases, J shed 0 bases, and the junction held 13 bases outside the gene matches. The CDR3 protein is CATSRDDWDRPPYSNQPQHF. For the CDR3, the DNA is TGTGCCACCAGCAGAGATGATTGGGACAGGCCTCCTTATAGCAATCAGCCCCAGCATTTT.

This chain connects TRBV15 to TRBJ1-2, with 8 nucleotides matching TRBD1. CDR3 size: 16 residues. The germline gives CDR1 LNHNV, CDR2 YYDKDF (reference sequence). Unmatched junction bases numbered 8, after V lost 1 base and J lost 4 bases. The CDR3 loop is CATSRGTQGASYGYTF. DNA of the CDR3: TGTGCCACCAGCAGAGGCACCCAGGGGGCGTCCTATGGCTACACCTTC.

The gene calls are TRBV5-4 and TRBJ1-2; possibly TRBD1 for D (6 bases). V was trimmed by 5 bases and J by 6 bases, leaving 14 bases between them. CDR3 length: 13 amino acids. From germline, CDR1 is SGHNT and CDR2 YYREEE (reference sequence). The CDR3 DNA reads TGTGCCAGCAGAGTTATCTCAGGGGATGGCTACACCTTC. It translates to CASRVISGDGYTF.

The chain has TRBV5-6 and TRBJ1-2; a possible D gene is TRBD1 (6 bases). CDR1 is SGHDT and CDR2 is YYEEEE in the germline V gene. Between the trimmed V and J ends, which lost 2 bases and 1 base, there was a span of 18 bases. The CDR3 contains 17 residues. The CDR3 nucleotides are TGTGCCAGCAGCTTAGTTTTCCGGACAGCCAATAACTATGGCTACACCTTC. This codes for CASSLVFRTANNYGYTF. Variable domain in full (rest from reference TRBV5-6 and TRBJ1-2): DAGVTQSPTHLIKTRGQQVTLRCSPKSGHDTVSWYQQALGQGPQFIFQYYEEEERQRGNFPDRFSGHQFPNYSSELNVNALLLGDSALYLCASSLVFRTANNYGYTFGSGTRLTVV.

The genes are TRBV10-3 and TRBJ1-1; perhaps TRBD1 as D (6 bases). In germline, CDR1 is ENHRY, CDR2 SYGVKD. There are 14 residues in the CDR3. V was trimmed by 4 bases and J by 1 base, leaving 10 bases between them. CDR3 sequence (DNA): TGTGCCATCAGTGTGACAGGAGGGAACACTGAAGCTTTCTTT. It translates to CAISVTGGNTEAFF.

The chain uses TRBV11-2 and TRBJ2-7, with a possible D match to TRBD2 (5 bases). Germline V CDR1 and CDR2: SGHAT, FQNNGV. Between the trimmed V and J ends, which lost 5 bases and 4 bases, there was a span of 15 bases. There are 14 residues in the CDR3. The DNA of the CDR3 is TGTGCCAGCAGCCCTGGACTGATAGGTTACGAGCAGTACTTC. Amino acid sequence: CASSPGLIGYEQYF.